This T cell receptor beta chain comes out of a study of blood T cell repertoires in COVID-19. Study-level information: Samples representing acute and convalescent COVID-19 were sourced from the United States, Italy and Spain. From T cells, B-cell-depleted T cells, or PBMCs came the material, which was cDNA or gDNA.

In the study's own analysis: Reference gene primer amplification yielded estimated nucleated cell counts. The table came from immunoSEQ multiplex PCR; TCRdb's copy has only in-frame clones and leaves some out. The DNA gave D and trimming, while V, J and clone size come from that table. This repertoire shows some 260,000 clones, 70% to 90% found once; its top ten account for about 0.99%. CDR3 length equals 16 residues. V was clipped by 0 bases and J by 4 bases, with 15 bases between them. Germline CDR1 reads SGHTA; CDR2 reads FQGNSA. This chain links TRBV7-2 with TRBJ2-5; tentative D call: TRBD1 (5 bases). The clonotype comes from a woman in her forties who had recovered from COVID-19. What was sequenced was peripheral blood. CDR3 sequence (DNA): TGTGCCAGCAGCTTAGCCCAGAGACAGAGAGGAGAGACCCAGTACTTC. The encoded protein is CASSLAQRQRGETQYF.